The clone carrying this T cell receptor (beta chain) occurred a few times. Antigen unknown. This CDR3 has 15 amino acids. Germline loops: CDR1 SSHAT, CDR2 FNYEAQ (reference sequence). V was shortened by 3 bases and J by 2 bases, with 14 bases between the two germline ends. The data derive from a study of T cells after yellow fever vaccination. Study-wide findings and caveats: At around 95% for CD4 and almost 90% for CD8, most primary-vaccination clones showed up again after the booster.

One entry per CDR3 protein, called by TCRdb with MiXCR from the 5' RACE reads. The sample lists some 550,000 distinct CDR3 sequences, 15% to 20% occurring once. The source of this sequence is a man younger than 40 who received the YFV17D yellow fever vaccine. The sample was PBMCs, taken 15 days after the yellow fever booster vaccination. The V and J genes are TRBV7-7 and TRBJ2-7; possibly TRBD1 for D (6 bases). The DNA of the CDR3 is TGTGCCAGCAGCTTGGGGAAGGGGGTCGCCTACGAGCAGTACTTC. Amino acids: CASSLGKGVAYEQYF. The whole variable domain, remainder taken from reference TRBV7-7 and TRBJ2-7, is GAGVSQSPRYKVTKRGQDVTLRCDPISSHATLYWYQQALGQGPEFLTYFNYEAQPDKSGLPSDRFSAERPEGSISTLTIQRTEQRDSAMYRCASSLGKGVAYEQYFGPGTRLTVT.